This TCR beta chain was observed in a study of early T cells in non-severe SARS-CoV-2 infection (dated by TCRdb to the early 2020s). As for the study more broadly: Bulk RNA from unsorted whole blood was used for TCR sequencing, so alpha and beta chains could not be paired.

Broad study findings and their caveats: VDJdb matching was skewed toward anti-spike CD8 responses and likely underestimated virus-specific expansions, missing private and CD4 specificities.

This clonotype was recorded at least ten times. This receptor's antigen is unknown. Base qualities are not recorded, but no much larger clone differs from it by a single base. The receptor library was made with 5' RACE. TCRdb lists the instrument as NextSeq 500. To correct for sequencing error and PCR bias, the TCR library protocol tagged individual cDNA molecules with unique molecular identifiers. Both TCR alpha and beta chains were sequenced, and tight co-correlation was observed between alpha and beta sequence abundances in each sample. The study's processing was this. Decombinator V4 was used to annotate the V gene, J gene and CDR3 of the TCR sequences. Expanded TCRs were defined as changing significantly between any two time points under a Poisson model with p below 0.0001. TCR abundances were normalised to the total number of TCRs sequenced per sample and expressed as counts per million. TRAV1-2 paired with TRAJ12, TRAJ20 or TRAJ33 defined MAIT TCRs, while TRAV10 paired with TRAJ18 defined iNKT TCRs. VDJdb, accessed 1 November 2021, was searched for CMV, EBV and SARS-CoV-2 annotated TCRs, excluding TCRs annotated for multiple antigens. TCRdb redid the processing of the public reads, applying fastp at Q25 and MiXCR, and retained in-frame beta chains. Duplicate CDR3 protein sequences are folded into a single record with the most common DNA and genes. It is TCRdb's table, rather than the study itself, that gives the V and J calls and clone size. A total of 35,000 to 45,000 distinct CDR3 sequences appear in this sample, around 3.9% of them only once. The ten largest account for 10% of the sample.

This was a case-control study nested in a cohort of healthcare workers in London, UK, who had nasopharyngeal swab PCR tests and blood samples taken every week. Between 23 and 31 March 2020, the week of the UK lockdown, healthcare workers were enrolled and then followed up weekly for as long as 16 weeks. The CDR3 contains 17 residues, cysteine and phenylalanine counted. The DNA shown is the 51-base CDR3, in frame from base 1. From a lookup of the germline V gene (reference sequence), CDR1 and CDR2 are DFQATT and SNEGSKA. V is trimmed back by 6 bases and J by 1 base, and the junction contains 8 bases that no gene match accounts for.

This clonotype was sampled from an adult who was a healthcare worker with PCR-confirmed SARS-CoV-2 infection or an uninfected control (not recorded which). The V and J segments used are TRBV20-1 and TRBJ1-6, with TRBD1 matching 11 junction bases. The sequencing sample was made of whole blood. The nucleotides read TGCAGTGCGAGGACAGGGGGCCCTACATCCTATAATTCACCCCTCCACTTT. The resulting protein is CSARTGGPTSYNSPLHF.